These 5 T cell receptor beta chains were all obtained from the same sample, sequenced in a study of T cells in Graves' hyperthyroidism and ophthalmopathy. Regions amplified from RNA transcripts were the TCR beta CDR3 regions. The HTBI primer set served for first-round RT-PCR of the TCR CDR3. TCRdb used MiXCR to reprocess the multiplex PCR reads, holding one entry per CDR3 protein. The table lists about 600,000 distinct CDR3 sequences, 12% to 15% of them singletons. Source material: blood. These receptors were collected from a woman under 30 with Graves' ophthalmopathy.

This clonotype was detected many times. The rearrangement joins TRBV28 to TRBJ2-1; possible D gene TRBD2, 6 bases. The germline V gene encodes CDR1 MDHEN and CDR2 SYDVKM. V was trimmed by 5 bases and J by 5 bases, leaving 19 bases between them. CDR3 length equals 16 residues. The DNA for the CDR3 is TGTGCCAGCAGTGTCGCGAGGTGGGGAGGAGACAATGAGCAGTTCTTC. Encoded protein: CASSVARWGGDNEQFF.

This rearrangement joins TRBV6-2 or TRBV6-3 to TRBJ1-1; a possible D gene is TRBD1 (6 bases). The CDR3 consists of 11 residues. Per germline, CDR1 MNHEY and CDR2 SVGEGT. Trimming removed 10 bases at V and 7 bases at J, with 13 bases between. DNA for the CDR3: TGTGCCACCTCACAGGGCGGTGAAGCTTTCTTT. Its translation is CATSQGGEAFF.

CDR3 DNA sequence: TGTGCCAGCAGCGTCCGGGACAGGTTCAATGAGCAGTTCTTC. Translation gives CASSVRDRFNEQFF. The chain uses TRBV9 and TRBJ2-1; 8 bases fit TRBD1. The CDR3 is 14 residues long. CDR1 is SGDLS and CDR2 is YYNGEE in the germline V gene. The trim removed 2 bases at V and 6 bases at J, leaving 4 bases unmatched.

This clonotype was counted ten times or more. The V and J genes are TRBV12-3 or TRBV12-4 and TRBJ2-1, with D unresolved. V shed 5 bases and J shed 2 bases, with 7 bases lying between them. CDR3 length: 13 amino acids. The CDR3 nucleotides read TGTGCCAGCAGTCGGGTCACCTACAATGAGCAGTTCTTC. The encoded protein is CASSRVTYNEQFF.

This clonotype was seen repeatedly, ten times or more. The chain has TRBV11-3 and TRBJ2-1; the D call may be TRBD1 or TRBD2 (5 bases each). This CDR3 contains 15 residues. Germline CDR1 and CDR2: SGHNT and YENEEA. Trimming removed 0 bases from V and 6 bases from J, with 12 bases in between. The CDR3 region has the DNA TGTGCCAGCAGCTTAGAAGGGACCGGACGCAATGAGCAGTTCTTC. It translates to CASSLEGTGRNEQFF.